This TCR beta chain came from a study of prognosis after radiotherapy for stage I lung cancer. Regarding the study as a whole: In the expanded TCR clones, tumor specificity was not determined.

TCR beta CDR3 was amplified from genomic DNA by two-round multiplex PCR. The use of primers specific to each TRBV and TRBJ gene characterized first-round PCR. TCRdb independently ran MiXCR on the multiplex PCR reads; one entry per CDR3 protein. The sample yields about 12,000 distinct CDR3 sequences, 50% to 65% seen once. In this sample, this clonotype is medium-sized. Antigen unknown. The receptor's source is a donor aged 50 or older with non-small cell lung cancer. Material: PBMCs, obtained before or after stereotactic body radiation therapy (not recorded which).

The chain's CDR3 is CASSFSGRADEQFF. DNA of the CDR3: TGCGCCAGCAGCTTTAGCGGGAGGGCGGATGAGCAGTTCTTC. The J gene is TRBJ2-1, the V gene TRBV5-1; TRBD2 aligns across 11 bases. V was pared by 2 bases and J by 8 bases, with 3 bases of the junction left unmatched. Germline V gene lookup returns CDR1 SGHRS and CDR2 YFSETQ. This CDR3 spans 14 amino acids.